A single sample is the source of the 5 T cell receptor beta chains below, sequenced in a study of shared clonotypes between healthy human individuals. The repertoire was sequenced with immunoSEQ multiplex PCR; TCRdb's copy has only in-frame clones and lacks some. The sample includes about 2.4 million clones, around nine tenths seen only once; the top ten take roughly 0.14%. The sequenced sample was naive CD4+ T cells sorted from blood. Subset specified: CD45RA+ positively selected. The receptors were sampled from a man between 18 and 29 years old in good health.

The chain carries TRBV5-1 and TRBJ2-1; 10 bases are a match to TRBD1. The CDR3 contains 16 residues. V gave up 4 bases and J gave up 3 bases; unmatched junction bases: 7. Germline loops: CDR1 SGHRS, CDR2 YFSETQ. The CDR3 here is CASSPPTGGVYNEQFF. Written as DNA, the CDR3 is TGCGCCAGCAGCCCCCCGACAGGGGGCGTCTACAATGAGCAGTTCTTC.

The chain joins TRBV5-6 to TRBJ1-6; 9 nucleotides line up with TRBD1. With V trimmed by 4 bases and J by 0 bases, 5 bases remained unmatched. The germline gives CDR1 SGHDT, CDR2 YYEEEE. The CDR3 consists of 17 residues. The CDR3 coding sequence is TGTGCCAGCAGCCGACAGGGGGACAGCTCCTATAATTCACCCCTCCACTTT. Its translation is CASSRQGDSSYNSPLHF.

The V and J genes are TRBV6-7 and TRBJ1-3; possibly TRBD1 for D (6 bases). TRBV6-7 is an ORF for which the function is uncertain. CDR3 length: 16 residues. V was clipped by 6 bases and J by 0 bases, with 15 bases between them. The chain's CDR3 is CASRYLRQVSGNTIYF. CDR3 DNA sequence: TGTGCCAGCAGATACCTAAGACAGGTCTCTGGAAACACCATATATTTT.

The CDR3 here is CASSEQTGAGQNIQYF. The CDR3 DNA sequence: TGTGCCAGCAGTGAACAGACGGGGGCAGGACAAAACATTCAGTACTTC. V usage is TRBV6-1 and J usage is TRBJ2-4, with D perhaps given as TRBD1 or TRBD2 (6 bases each). The CDR3 extends over 16 amino acids. Germline V gene sequence: CDR1 MNHNS, CDR2 SASEGT. Trimming stripped 2 bases from V and 5 bases from J, with 16 bases between.

For this clone: The junction departs from germline at one end; a sequencing error may be responsible. This chain links TRBV7-7 with TRBJ2-5; the D gene could be TRBD1 or TRBD2 (6 bases each). Germline V gene data show CDR1 as SSHAT and CDR2 as FNYEAQ (reference sequence). There are 15 residues in the CDR3. The CDR3 DNA follows: TGTGCTAGCAGCCCCGGCCCAGGGGCGGGGGAGACCCAGTACTTC. Its translation: CASSPGPGAGETQYF. The whole variable domain, remainder taken from reference TRBV7-7 and TRBJ2-5, is GAGVSQSPRYKVTKRGQDVTLRCDPISSHATLYWYQQALGQGPEFLTYFNYEAQPDKSGLPSDRFSAERPEGSISTLTIQRTEQRDSAMYRCASSPGPGAGETQYFGPGTRLLVL.